This T cell receptor (beta chain) was captured in a study of blood T cell repertoires in COVID-19. Only in-frame clones appear in the TCRdb table, and some are missing; sequencing was by immunoSEQ multiplex PCR. Among fewer than 60,000 clones listed, around 86% were seen once. Germline lookup yields CDR1 SGHAT and CDR2 FQNNGV. The CDR3 covers 13 residues. Trimming removed 0 bases at V and 3 bases at J, with 6 bases between. The J gene is TRBJ2-7, the V gene TRBV11-2; D is uncertain. The source is a man aged 65 to 79 with active COVID-19. Source material: peripheral blood. The CDR3 region is CASSLEPYYEQYF. The CDR3 coding sequence is TGTGCCAGCAGCTTAGAACCCTACTACGAGCAGTACTTC.